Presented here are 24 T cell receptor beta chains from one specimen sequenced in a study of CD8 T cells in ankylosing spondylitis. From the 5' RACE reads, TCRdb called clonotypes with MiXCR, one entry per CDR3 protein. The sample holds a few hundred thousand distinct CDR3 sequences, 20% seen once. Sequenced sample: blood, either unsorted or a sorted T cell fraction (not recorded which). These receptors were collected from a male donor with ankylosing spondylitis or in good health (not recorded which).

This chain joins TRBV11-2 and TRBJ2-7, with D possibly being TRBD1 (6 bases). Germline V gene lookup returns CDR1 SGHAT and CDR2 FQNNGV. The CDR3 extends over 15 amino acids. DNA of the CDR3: TGTACCAGCAGCCCTAACAGGGCCAGCTCCTACGAGCAGTACGTC. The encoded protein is CTSSPNRASSYEQYV.

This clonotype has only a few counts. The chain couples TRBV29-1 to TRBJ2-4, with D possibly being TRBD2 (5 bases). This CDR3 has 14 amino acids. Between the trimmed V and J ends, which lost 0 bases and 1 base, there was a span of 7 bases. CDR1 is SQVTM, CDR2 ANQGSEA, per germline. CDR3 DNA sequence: TGCAGCGTTGAAGACAGGAGGGCCAAAAACATTCAGTACTTC. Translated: CSVEDRRAKNIQYF. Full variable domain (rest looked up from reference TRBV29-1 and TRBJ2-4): SAVISQKPSRDICQRGTSLTIQCQVDSQVTMMFWYRQQPGQSLTLIATANQGSEATYESGFVIDKFPISRPNLTFSTLTVSNMSPEDSSIYLCSVEDRRAKNIQYFGAGTRLSVL.

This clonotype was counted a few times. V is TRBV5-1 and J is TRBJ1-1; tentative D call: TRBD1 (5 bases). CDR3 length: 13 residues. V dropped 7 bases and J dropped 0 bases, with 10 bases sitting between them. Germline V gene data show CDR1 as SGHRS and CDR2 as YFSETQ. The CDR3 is CASGDVLNTEAFF. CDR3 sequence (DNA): TGCGCCAGCGGGGACGTATTGAACACTGAAGCTTTCTTT.

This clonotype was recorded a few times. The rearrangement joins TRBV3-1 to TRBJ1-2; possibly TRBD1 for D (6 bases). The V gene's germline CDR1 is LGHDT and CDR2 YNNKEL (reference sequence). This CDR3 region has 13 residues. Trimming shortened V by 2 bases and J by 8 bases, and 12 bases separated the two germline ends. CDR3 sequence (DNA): TGTGCCAGCAGCCAATTGGACAGTGAAGGCTACACCTTC. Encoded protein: CASSQLDSEGYTF. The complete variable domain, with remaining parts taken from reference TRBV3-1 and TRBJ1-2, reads DTAVSQTPKYLVTQMGNDKSIKCEQNLGHDTMYWYKQDSKKFLKIMFSYNNKELIINETVPNRFSPKSPDKAHLNLHINSLELGDSAVYFCASSQLDSEGYTFGSGTRLTVV.

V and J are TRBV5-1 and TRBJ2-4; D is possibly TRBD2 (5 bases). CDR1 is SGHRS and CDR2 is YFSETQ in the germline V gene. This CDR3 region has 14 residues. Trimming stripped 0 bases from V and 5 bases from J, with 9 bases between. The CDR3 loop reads CASSLGGSENIQYF. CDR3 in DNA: TGCGCCAGCAGCTTGGGTGGGAGCGAAAACATTCAGTACTTC.

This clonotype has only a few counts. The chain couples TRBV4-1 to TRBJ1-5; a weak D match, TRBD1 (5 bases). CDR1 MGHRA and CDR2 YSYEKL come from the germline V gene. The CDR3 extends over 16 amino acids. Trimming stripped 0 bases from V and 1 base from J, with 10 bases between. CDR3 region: CASSQDGGKSNQPQHF. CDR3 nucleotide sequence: TGCGCCAGCAGCCAAGATGGGGGAAAGAGCAATCAGCCCCAGCATTTT.

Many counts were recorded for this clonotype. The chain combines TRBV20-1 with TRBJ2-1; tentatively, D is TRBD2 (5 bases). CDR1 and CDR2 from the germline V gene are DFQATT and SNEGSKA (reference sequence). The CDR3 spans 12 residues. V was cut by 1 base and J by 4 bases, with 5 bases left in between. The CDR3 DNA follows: TGCAGTGCTAGAGGGACTTACAATGAGCAGTTCTTC. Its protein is CSARGTYNEQFF.

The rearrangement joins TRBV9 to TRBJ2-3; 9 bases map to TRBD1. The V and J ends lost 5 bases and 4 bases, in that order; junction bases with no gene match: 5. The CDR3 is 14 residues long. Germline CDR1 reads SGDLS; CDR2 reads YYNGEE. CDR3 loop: CASSGTGLADTQYF. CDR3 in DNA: TGTGCCAGCAGTGGGACAGGGTTAGCAGATACGCAGTATTTT.

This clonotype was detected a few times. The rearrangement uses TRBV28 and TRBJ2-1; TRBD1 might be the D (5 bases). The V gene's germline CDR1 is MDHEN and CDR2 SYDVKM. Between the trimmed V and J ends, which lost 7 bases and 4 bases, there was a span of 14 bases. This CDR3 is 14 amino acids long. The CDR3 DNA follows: TGTGCCAGCACCCTTGCAGGGCTATACAATGAGCAGTTCTTC. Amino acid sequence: CASTLAGLYNEQFF.

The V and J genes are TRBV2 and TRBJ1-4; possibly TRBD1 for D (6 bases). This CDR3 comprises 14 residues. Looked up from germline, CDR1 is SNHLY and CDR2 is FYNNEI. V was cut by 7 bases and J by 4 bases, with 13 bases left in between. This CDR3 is CASMRGDVNEKLFF. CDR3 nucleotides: TGTGCCAGCATGAGGGGGGACGTTAATGAAAAACTGTTTTTT.

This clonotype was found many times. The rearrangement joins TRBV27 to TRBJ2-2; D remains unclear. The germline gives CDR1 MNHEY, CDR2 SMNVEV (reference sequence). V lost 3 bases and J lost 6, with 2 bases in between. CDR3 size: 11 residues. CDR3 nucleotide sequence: TGTGCCAGCAGTTTGCCCGGGGAGCTGTTTTTT. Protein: CASSLPGELFF.

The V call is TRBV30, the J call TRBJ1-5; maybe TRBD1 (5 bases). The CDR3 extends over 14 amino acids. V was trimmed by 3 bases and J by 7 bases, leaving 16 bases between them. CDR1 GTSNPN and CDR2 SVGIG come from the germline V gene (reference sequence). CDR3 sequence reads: CAWSGDLLGQPQHF. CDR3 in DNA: TGTGCCTGGAGCGGGGACCTCCTCGGGCAGCCCCAGCATTTT.

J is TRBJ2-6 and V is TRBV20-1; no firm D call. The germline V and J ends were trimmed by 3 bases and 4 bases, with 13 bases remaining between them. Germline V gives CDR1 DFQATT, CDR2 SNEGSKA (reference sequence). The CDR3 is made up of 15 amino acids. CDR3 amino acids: CSASLANGGANVLTF. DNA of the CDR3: TGCAGTGCTAGCCTTGCGAACGGAGGGGCCAACGTCCTGACTTTC.

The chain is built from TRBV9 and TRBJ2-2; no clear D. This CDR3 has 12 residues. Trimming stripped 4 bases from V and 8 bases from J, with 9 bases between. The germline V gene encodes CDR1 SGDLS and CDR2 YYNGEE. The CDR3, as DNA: TGTGCCAGCAGCCGAACCGGAGGGGAGCTGTTTTTT. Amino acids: CASSRTGGELFF.

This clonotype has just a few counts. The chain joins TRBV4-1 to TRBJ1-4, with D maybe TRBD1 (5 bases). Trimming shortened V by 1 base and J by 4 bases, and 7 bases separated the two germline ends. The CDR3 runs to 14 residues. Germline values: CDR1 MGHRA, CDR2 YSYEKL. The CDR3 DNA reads TGCGCCAGCAGCCAAGGACAGAATAATGAAAAACTGTTTTTT. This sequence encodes CASSQGQNNEKLFF.

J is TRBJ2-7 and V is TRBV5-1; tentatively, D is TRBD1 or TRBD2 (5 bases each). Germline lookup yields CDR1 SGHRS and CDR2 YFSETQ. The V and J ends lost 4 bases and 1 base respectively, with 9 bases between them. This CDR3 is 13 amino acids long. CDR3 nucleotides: TGCGCCAGCAGCACCGGGGCGTCCTACGAGCAGTACGTC. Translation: CASSTGASYEQYV.

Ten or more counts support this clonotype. The CDR3 is CATSRAGHLNQPQHF. CDR3 nucleotide sequence: TGTGCCACCAGCAGAGCGGGACACCTCAATCAGCCCCAGCATTTT. The chain uses TRBV15 and TRBJ1-5, with TRBD1 as a possible D gene (6 bases). The V gene's germline CDR1 is LNHNV and CDR2 YYDKDF (reference sequence). This CDR3 spans 15 amino acids. V lost 1 base and J lost 3, with 10 bases in between.

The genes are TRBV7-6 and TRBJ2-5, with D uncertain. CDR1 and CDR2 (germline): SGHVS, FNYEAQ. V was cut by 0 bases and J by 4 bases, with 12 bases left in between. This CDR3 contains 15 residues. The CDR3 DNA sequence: TGTGCCAGCAGCTTAGCGCTCCGGACCGGAGAGACCCAGTACTTC. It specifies CASSLALRTGETQYF.

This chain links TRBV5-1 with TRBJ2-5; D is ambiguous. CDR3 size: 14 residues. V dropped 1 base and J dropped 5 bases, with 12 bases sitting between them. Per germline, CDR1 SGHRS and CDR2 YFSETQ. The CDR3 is CASSLNRAPETQYF. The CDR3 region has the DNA TGCGCCAGCAGCTTGAATAGGGCCCCGGAGACCCAGTACTTC. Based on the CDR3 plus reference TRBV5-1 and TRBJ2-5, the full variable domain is KAGVTQTPRYLIKTRGQQVTLSCSPISGHRSVSWYQQTPGQGLQFLFEYFSETQRNKGNFPGRFSGRQFSNSRSEMNVSTLELGDSALYLCASSLNRAPETQYFGPGTRLLVL.

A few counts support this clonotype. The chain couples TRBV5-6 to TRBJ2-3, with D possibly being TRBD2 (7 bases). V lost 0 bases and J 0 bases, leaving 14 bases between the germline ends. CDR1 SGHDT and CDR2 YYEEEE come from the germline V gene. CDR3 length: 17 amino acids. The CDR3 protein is CASSLAGGPASTDTQYF. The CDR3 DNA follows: TGTGCCAGCAGCTTGGCCGGGGGGCCGGCTAGCACAGATACGCAGTATTTT.

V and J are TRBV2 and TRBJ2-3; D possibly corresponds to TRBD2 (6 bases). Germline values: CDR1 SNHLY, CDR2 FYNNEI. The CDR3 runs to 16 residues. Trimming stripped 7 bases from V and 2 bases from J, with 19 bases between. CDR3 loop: CASNPSGAPHTDTQYF. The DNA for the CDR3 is TGTGCCAGCAACCCGTCGGGAGCACCCCACACAGATACGCAGTATTTT.

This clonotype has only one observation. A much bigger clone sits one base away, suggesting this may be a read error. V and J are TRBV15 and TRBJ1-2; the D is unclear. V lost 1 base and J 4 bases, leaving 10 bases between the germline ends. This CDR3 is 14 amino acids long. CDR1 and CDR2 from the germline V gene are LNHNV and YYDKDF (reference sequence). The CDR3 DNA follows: TGTGCCACCAGCAGAGCAGGAGGTGCCTATGGCTACACCTTC. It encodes CATSRAGGAYGYTF.

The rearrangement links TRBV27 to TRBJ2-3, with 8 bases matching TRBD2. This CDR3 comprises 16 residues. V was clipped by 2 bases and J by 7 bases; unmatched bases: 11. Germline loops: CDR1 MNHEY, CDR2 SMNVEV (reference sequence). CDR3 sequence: CASSLPFRGGLYTQYF. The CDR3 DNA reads TGTGCCAGCAGTTTACCCTTTCGGGGGGGCCTTTATACGCAGTATTTT.

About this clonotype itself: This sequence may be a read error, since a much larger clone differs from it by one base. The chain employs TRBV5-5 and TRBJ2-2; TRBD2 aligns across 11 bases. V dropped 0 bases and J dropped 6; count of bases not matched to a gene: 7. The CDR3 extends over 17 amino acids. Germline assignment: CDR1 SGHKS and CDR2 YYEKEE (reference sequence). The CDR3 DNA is TGTGCCAGCAGCTTGGGGCCTAGCGGGGGGCTCGCCGGGGAGCTGTTTTTT. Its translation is CASSLGPSGGLAGELFF.